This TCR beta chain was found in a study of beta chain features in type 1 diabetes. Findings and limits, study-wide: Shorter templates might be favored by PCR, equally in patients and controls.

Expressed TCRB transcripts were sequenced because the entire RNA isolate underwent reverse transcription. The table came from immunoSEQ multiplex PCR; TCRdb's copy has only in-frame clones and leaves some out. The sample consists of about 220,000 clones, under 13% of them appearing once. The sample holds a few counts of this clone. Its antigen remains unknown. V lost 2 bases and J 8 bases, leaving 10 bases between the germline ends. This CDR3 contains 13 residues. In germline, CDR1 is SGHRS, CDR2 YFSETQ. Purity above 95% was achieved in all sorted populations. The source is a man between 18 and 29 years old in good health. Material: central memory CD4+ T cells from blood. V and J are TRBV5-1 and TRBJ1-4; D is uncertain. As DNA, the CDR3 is TGCGCCAGCAGCTTCCGCGGGAGCGAAAAACTGTTTTTT. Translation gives CASSFRGSEKLFF.